These 22 T cell receptor beta chains came from one sample sequenced in a study of blood T cell repertoires in COVID-19. This table comes from immunoSEQ multiplex PCR, and its TCRdb copy is limited to in-frame clones, with some not included. Among a few hundred thousand clones, around nine tenths were seen once, and the ten largest hold roughly a tenth. Sequenced: PBMCs or T cells enriched from blood (not recorded which). These receptor sequences come from a woman aged 50 to 65 who had recovered from COVID-19.

The chain joins TRBV2 to TRBJ2-2; 11 bases are shared with TRBD1. This CDR3 contains 16 residues. In germline, CDR1 is SNHLY, CDR2 FYNNEI. V lost 2 bases and J lost 4; bases outside the gene matches: 3. CDR3 nucleotide sequence: TGTGCCAGCAGTGAACAGGACAGGGGGCCCACCGGGGAGCTGTTTTTT. It encodes CASSEQDRGPTGELFF.

This clone has only a few counts. This rearrangement joins TRBV11-2 to TRBJ1-1, with unresolved D. Per germline, CDR1 SGHAT and CDR2 FQNNGV. The CDR3 is made up of 11 amino acids. V lost 8 bases, J lost 0 bases, and 4 bases lay in between. The CDR3 nucleotides are TGTGCCAGCGAGATGAACACTGAAGCTTTCTTT. It yields the protein CASEMNTEAFF.

On this clone itself: Because the CDR3's place on the DNA is in doubt, the DNA is left out and the CDR3 is given as listed by TCRdb. V usage is TRBV28 and J usage is TRBJ2-2; no DNA check was done on the table's D call, TRBD2. The CDR3 is 16 amino acids in total, end residues counted. CDR1 is MDHEN, CDR2 SYDVKM, per germline. CDR3 residues: CASTPVAGRRAGELFF.

The chain carries TRBV27 and TRBJ2-3; 10 bases align to TRBD1. Germline CDR1 is MNHEY and CDR2 is SMNVEV (reference sequence). The CDR3 contains 19 residues. With V trimmed by 3 bases and J by 6 bases, 18 bases remained unmatched. CDR3 in DNA: TGTGCCAGCAGTTTTAAACCCCCACCGGGACAGGGGCTTGCCGATACGCAGTATTTT. The encoded protein is CASSFKPPPGQGLADTQYF.

The chain links TRBV5-5 to TRBJ2-7, with 13 nucleotides matching TRBD2. CDR3 length: 16 residues. CDR1 is SGHKS and CDR2 is YYEKEE in the germline V gene (reference sequence). V lost 3 bases and J lost 1; bases outside the gene matches: 4. The CDR3 is CASSSGLAGRSYEQYF. DNA for the CDR3: TGTGCCAGCAGCTCGGGACTAGCGGGGAGATCCTACGAGCAGTACTTC.

The V call is TRBV6-5, the J call TRBJ1-2; TRBD1 is a possible D gene (6 bases). Germline CDR1 and CDR2: MNHEY and SVGAGI. The CDR3 sequence is 12 residues long. V was cut by 10 bases and J by 7 bases, with 16 bases left in between. CDR3 DNA sequence: TGTGCCACGGCCCCCAGGGGCTTTGGCTACACCTTC. Encoded protein: CATAPRGFGYTF.

This clone has a count of ten or more. The chain couples TRBV2 to TRBJ1-5; 7 bases agree with TRBD1. The germline gives CDR1 SNHLY, CDR2 FYNNEI. Germline trimming cut 2 bases from V and 3 bases from J; bases unmatched to any gene: 7. The CDR3 sequence is 16 residues long. The DNA of the CDR3 is TGTGCCAGCAGTGAATCACTAGGGGGCCACAATCAGCCCCAGCATTTT. Translation gives CASSESLGGHNQPQHF.

V gene TRBV9 combines with J gene TRBJ1-3; no reliable D call. The CDR3 totals 14 residues. V lost 6 bases, J lost 0 bases, and 10 bases lay in between. Germline V CDR1 and CDR2: SGDLS, YYNGEE. In DNA form, the CDR3 reads TGTGCCAGCAAAGGAGGGTCCTCTGGAAACACCATATATTTT. This sequence encodes CASKGGSSGNTIYF.

This clone was seen a handful of times. Here the CDR3 reads CASSRVRQGSWDSPLHF. The DNA of the CDR3 is TGTGCCAGCAGCCGTGTACGACAGGGGTCATGGGATTCACCCCTCCACTTT. This chain uses TRBV3-1 (or the pseudogene TRBV3-2) with TRBJ1-6, with 8 bases lining up with TRBD1. Germline CDR1 reads LGHDT; CDR2 reads YNNKEL (reference sequence). Losses at the gene ends were 4 bases for V and 8 bases for J; bases not matched to a gene: 13. The CDR3 spans 17 residues.

A single count supports this clone. J is TRBJ2-7 and V is TRBV7-2; possible D gene TRBD1, 5 bases. Trimming removed 3 bases from V and 7 bases from J, with 13 bases in between. This CDR3 comprises 13 residues. CDR1 and CDR2 (germline): SGHTA, FQGNSA. The CDR3 bases are TGTGCCAGCAGCTTGAGGCAGGGTAGGGAGCAGTACTTC. It yields the protein CASSLRQGREQYF.

This chain joins TRBV2 and TRBJ1-5; 7 bases are shared with TRBD1. The CDR3 extends over 15 amino acids. Germline CDR1 SNHLY, CDR2 FYNNEI. J was trimmed by 2 bases and V by 7 bases; bases with no gene match: 8. In DNA, the CDR3 is TGTGCCAGCACCCGACAGGGATATGGCAATCAGCCCCAGCATTTT. Translated: CASTRQGYGNQPQHF.

In its sample, this clone was seen once. V usage is TRBV19 and J usage is TRBJ2-1, with D possibly being TRBD2 (6 bases). Trimming shortened V by 4 bases and J by 2 bases, and 18 bases separated the two germline ends. The germline CDR1 and CDR2 sequences are LNHDA and SQIVND (reference sequence). The CDR3 loop spans 17 amino acids. The CDR3 loop is CASSSSPGGEPYNEQFF. In DNA form, the CDR3 reads TGTGCCAGTAGTAGTTCTCCTGGAGGGGAACCCTACAATGAGCAGTTCTTC.

This chain links TRBV6-2 or TRBV6-3 with TRBJ1-2; D is undetermined. Germline V gene sequence: CDR1 MNHEY, CDR2 SVGEGT. V was cut by 2 bases and J by 2 bases, with 12 bases left in between. CDR3 length: 15 residues. The CDR3 region is CASSYGQALNYGYTF. CDR3 coding DNA: TGTGCCAGCAGTTACGGGCAGGCACTCAACTATGGCTACACCTTC.

This clone was observed once. The chain employs TRBV5-1 and TRBJ2-3; tentatively, D is TRBD2 (7 bases). This CDR3 contains 15 residues. Germline V gene lookup returns CDR1 SGHRS and CDR2 YFSETQ. V gave up 5 bases and J gave up 6 bases, with 19 bases separating them. The DNA for the CDR3 is TGCGCCAGCAGTTTATACGGGGGGCCGAGGGATACGCAGTATTTT. It specifies CASSLYGGPRDTQYF.

This clone was seen just once. J is TRBJ2-2 and V is TRBV2, with 10 bases identical to TRBD1. V lost 0 bases to trimming and J lost 9 bases; unmatched junction nucleotides: 7. Germline V CDR1 and CDR2: SNHLY, FYNNEI. The CDR3 totals 16 residues. The CDR3 nucleotides are TGTGCCAGCAGTGAAGCCCGGGACAGGGGATTTCGGGAGCTGTTTTTT. Its translation is CASSEARDRGFRELFF.

This chain uses TRBV5-1 with TRBJ1-1; 8 bases match TRBD1. This CDR3 is built from 15 residues. Per germline, CDR1 SGHRS and CDR2 YFSETQ. Trimming at V came to 4 bases and at J to 2 bases, leaving 7 bases not matched to a gene. The CDR3 DNA follows: TGCGCCAGCAGCACAGGACAGGGTTTTAACACTGAAGCTTTCTTT. This sequence encodes CASSTGQGFNTEAFF.

V and J are TRBV2 and TRBJ1-3, with 10 bases fitting TRBD1. The CDR3 covers 15 residues. Germline V gives CDR1 SNHLY, CDR2 FYNNEI. Trimming removed 3 bases from V and 5 bases from J; junction bases left unmatched: 4. DNA for the CDR3: TGTGCCAGCAGTGAGTCGGGACAGGGGAGAAACACCATATATTTT. Its protein is CASSESGQGRNTIYF. The complete variable domain, with remaining parts taken from reference TRBV2 and TRBJ1-3, reads EPEVTQTPSHQVTQMGQEVILRCVPISNHLYFYWYRQILGQKVEFLVSFYNNEISEKSEIFDDQFSVERPDGSNFTLKIRSTKLEDSAMYFCASSESGQGRNTIYFGEGSWLTVV.

The genes are TRBV7-9 and TRBJ2-2; TRBD1 is a possible D gene (6 bases). Germline assignment: CDR1 SEHNR and CDR2 FQNEAQ (reference sequence). V dropped 5 bases and J dropped 6 bases, with 10 bases sitting between them. The CDR3 covers 13 residues. CDR3 region: CASSRDISGELFF. CDR3 nucleotides: TGTGCCAGCAGCCGGGACATCTCCGGGGAGCTGTTTTTT.

This clone appeared once. The chain uses TRBV5-4 and TRBJ2-1; 9 nucleotides agree with TRBD2. V lost 2 bases to trimming and J lost 10 bases; unmatched junction nucleotides: 10. This CDR3 spans 15 amino acids. Germline CDR1 reads SGHNT; CDR2 reads YYREEE (reference sequence). The CDR3 DNA reads as TGTGCCAGCAGCTTCCCGGGACTAGCTGGCCGGGAGCAGTTCTTC. Translating gives CASSFPGLAGREQFF.

This clone was counted only a few times. The chain couples TRBV2 to TRBJ2-3; D is possibly TRBD1 (7 bases). V lost 5 bases, J lost 8 bases, and 17 bases lay in between. Per germline, CDR1 SNHLY and CDR2 FYNNEI. The CDR3 runs 14 residues. This CDR3 reads CASSRPIQGGTQYF. CDR3 nucleotides: TGTGCCAGCAGTAGGCCTATCCAGGGGGGTACGCAGTATTTT.

V is TRBV2 and J is TRBJ2-2; TRBD2 aligns across 8 bases. The CDR3 spans 15 residues. The junction had 7 bases not matched to a gene; V was cut back by 6 bases and J by 4 bases. Germline CDR1 SNHLY, CDR2 FYNNEI. The CDR3 sequence is CASRRLATGTGELFF. The CDR3 nucleotides are TGTGCCAGCAGGCGACTAGCGACAGGCACCGGGGAGCTGTTTTTT.

The chain couples TRBV5-6 to TRBJ1-5; D is unresolved. Germline CDR1 and CDR2: SGHDT and YYEEEE. The ends were cut back, 2 bases at V and 2 bases at J, with 11 bases in the middle. The CDR3 length is 15 residues. CDR3 in amino acids: CASSLRGGGNQPQHF. CDR3 coding DNA: TGTGCCAGCAGCTTACGGGGTGGGGGCAATCAGCCCCAGCATTTT.